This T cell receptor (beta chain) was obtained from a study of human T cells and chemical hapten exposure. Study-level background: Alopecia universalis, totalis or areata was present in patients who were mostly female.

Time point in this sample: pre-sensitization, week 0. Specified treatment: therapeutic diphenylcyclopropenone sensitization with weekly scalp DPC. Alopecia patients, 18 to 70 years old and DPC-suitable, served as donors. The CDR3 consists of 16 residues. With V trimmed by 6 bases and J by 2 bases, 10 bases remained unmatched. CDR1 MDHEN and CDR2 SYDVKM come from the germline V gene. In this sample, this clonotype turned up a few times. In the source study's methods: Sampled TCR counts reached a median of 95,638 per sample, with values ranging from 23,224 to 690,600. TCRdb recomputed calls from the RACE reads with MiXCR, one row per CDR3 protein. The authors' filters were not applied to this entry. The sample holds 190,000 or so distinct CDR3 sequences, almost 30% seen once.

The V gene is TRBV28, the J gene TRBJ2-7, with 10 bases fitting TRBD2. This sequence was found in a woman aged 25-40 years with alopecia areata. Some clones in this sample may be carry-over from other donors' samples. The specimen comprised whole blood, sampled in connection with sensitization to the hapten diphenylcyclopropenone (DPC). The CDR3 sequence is CASRRGSSGGAYEQYF. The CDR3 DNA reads TGTGCCAGCAGGCGGGGATCGAGCGGGGGGGCCTACGAGCAGTACTTC.